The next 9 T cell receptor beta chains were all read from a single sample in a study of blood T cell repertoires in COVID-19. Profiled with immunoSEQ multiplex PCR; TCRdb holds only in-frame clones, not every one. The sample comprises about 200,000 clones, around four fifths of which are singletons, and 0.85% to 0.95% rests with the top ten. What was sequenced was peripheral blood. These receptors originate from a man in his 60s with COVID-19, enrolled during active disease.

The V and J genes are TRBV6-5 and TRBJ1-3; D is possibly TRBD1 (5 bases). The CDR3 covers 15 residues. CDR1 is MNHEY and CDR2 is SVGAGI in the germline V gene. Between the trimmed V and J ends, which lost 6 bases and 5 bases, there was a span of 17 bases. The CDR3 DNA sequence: TGTGCCAGCAGGCCCCCGGGGGATCGGAGAAACACCATATATTTT. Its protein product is CASRPPGDRRNTIYF.

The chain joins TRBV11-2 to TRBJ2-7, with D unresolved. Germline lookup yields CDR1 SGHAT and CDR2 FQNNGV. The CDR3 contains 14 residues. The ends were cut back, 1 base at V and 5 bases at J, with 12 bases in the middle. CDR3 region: CASSLVQFVDEQYF. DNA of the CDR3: TGTGCCAGCAGCTTAGTCCAGTTTGTTGACGAGCAGTACTTC.

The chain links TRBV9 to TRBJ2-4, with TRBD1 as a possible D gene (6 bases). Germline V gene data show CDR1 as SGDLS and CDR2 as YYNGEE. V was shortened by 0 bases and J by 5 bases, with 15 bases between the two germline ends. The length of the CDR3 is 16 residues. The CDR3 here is CASSVAPGQSQNIQYF. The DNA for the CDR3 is TGTGCCAGCAGCGTAGCCCCTGGACAGAGCCAAAACATTCAGTACTTC.

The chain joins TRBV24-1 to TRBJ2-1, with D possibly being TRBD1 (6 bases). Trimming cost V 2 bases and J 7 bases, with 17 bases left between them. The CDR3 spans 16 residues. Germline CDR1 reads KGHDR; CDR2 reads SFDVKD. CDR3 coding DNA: TGTGCCACCAGTGATTCAGGACAGCTCTCTCGGAATGAGCAGTTCTTC. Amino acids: CATSDSGQLSRNEQFF.

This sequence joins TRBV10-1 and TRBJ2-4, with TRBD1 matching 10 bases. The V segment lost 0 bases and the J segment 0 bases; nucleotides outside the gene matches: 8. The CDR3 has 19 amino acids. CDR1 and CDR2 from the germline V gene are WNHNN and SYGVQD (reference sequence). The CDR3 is CASSESRDRGGEAKNIQYF. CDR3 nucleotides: TGCGCCAGCAGTGAGTCGAGGGACAGGGGAGGGGAAGCCAAAAACATTCAGTACTTC.

The chain's CDR3 is CASSGSSGASYNEQFF. CDR3 nucleotides: TGTGCCAGCAGCGGCTCTAGCGGGGCCTCCTACAATGAGCAGTTCTTC. This chain joins TRBV5-4 and TRBJ2-1, with 9 bases that match TRBD2. With 4 bases clipped from V and 0 bases from J, the junction kept 5 bases outside the gene matches. This CDR3 has 16 amino acids. CDR1 and CDR2 (germline): SGHNT, YYREEE (reference sequence).

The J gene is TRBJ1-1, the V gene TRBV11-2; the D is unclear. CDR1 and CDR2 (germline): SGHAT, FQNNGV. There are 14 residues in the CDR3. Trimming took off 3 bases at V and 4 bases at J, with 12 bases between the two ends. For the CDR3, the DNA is TGTGCCAGCAGCTTGGGCCCCCGGGGCACTGAAGCTTTCTTT. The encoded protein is CASSLGPRGTEAFF.

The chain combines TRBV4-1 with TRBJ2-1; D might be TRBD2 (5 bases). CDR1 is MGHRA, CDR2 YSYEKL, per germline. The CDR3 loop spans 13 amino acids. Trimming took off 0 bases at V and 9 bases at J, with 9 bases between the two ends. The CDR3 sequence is CASSQDRGREQFF. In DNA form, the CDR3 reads TGCGCCAGCAGCCAAGATAGAGGGCGTGAGCAGTTCTTC.

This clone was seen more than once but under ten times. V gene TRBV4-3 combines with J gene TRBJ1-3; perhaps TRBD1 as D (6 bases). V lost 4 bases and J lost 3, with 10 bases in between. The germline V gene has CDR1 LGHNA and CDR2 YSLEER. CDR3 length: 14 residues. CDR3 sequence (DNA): TGCGCCAGCAGCCTACAGGGAGATGGAAACACCATATATTTT. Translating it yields CASSLQGDGNTIYF.